The 25 T cell receptor beta chains in this list originate from one sample, sequenced in a study of blood T cells in healthy people across ages. Alongside a J-beta primer mix, a sample-barcoded 5' primer served in a second PCR lasting roughly 7 to 11 cycles. TCRdb used MiXCR to reprocess the 5' RACE reads, holding one entry per CDR3 protein. The table has roughly 800,000 distinct CDR3 sequences, 58% seen once. The sample was blood. All receptors come from a man under 40 in good health.

The chain links TRBV28 to TRBJ2-5; tentatively, D is TRBD1 (5 bases). The J call may be wrong; the DNA end is better matched by TRBJ2-7. CDR3 length: 14 amino acids. Per the germline V gene, CDR1 is MDHEN and CDR2 is SYDVKM. Written as DNA, the CDR3 is TGTGCCAGCAGCCACAATAGGGGTTTCAACGAGCAGTACTTC. Its protein product is CASSHNRGFNEQYF.

This clonotype was observed a handful of times. The J gene is TRBJ2-7, the V gene TRBV12-3 or TRBV12-4, with a tentative D call TRBD2 (6 bases). This CDR3 contains 12 residues. V lost 3 bases and J lost 6, with 9 bases in between. The CDR3, as DNA: TGTGCCAGCAGTTTGACTAGTATCGAGCAGTACTTC. As protein: CASSLTSIEQYF.

Here the CDR3 reads CASSPGGYREKLFF. CDR3 bases: TGCGCCAGCAGCCCGGGGGGTTATCGGGAAAAACTGTTTTTT. The chain has TRBV5-1 and TRBJ1-4; D might be TRBD1 (5 bases). The CDR3 totals 14 residues. The V end lost 4 bases, the J end lost 8 bases, and 15 bases lay between the germline ends. CDR1 and CDR2 (germline): SGHRS, YFSETQ. Together with reference TRBV5-1 and TRBJ1-4, the CDR3 gives the full variable domain: KAGVTQTPRYLIKTRGQQVTLSCSPISGHRSVSWYQQTPGQGLQFLFEYFSETQRNKGNFPGRFSGRQFSNSRSEMNVSTLELGDSALYLCASSPGGYREKLFFGSGTQLSVL.

The rearrangement joins TRBV5-1 to TRBJ2-5; 9 nucleotides line up with TRBD2. The assigned J gene may be wrong: the sequence end matches TRBJ2-7 better. The CDR3 is 15 amino acids. Germline V CDR1 and CDR2: SGHRS, YFSETQ. CDR3 nucleotide sequence: TGCGCCAGCAGCTTGGGGCTAGCGGGAATCTCCGAGCAGTACTTC. Protein: CASSLGLAGISEQYF.

In this sample, this clonotype turned up a few times. The chain couples TRBV10-3 to TRBJ2-3, with TRBD2 as a possible D gene (5 bases). Germline lookup yields CDR1 ENHRY and CDR2 SYGVKD. V gave up 0 bases and J gave up 3 bases, with 7 bases separating them. There are 14 residues in the CDR3. DNA of the CDR3: TGTGCCATCAGTGAGTCGAGGGCTACAGATACGCAGTATTTT. It yields the protein CAISESRATDTQYF.

The V gene is TRBV5-5, the J gene TRBJ2-5; a weak D match, TRBD1 (6 bases). The CDR3 loop spans 14 amino acids. The germline gives CDR1 SGHKS, CDR2 YYEKEE (reference sequence). V was clipped by 6 bases and J by 0 bases, with 12 bases between them. The CDR3 loop reads CASMTGRYQETQYF. The CDR3 DNA reads as TGTGCCAGCATGACAGGACGGTACCAAGAGACCCAGTACTTC.

The chain is built from TRBV5-1 and TRBJ2-3; D unclear. Germline assignment: CDR1 SGHRS and CDR2 YFSETQ. The ends were cut back, 7 bases at V and 0 bases at J, with 12 bases in the middle. CDR3 length: 14 residues. This CDR3 is CASGVSSSTDTQYF. Here the CDR3 DNA reads TGCGCCAGCGGGGTCTCGTCTAGCACAGATACGCAGTATTTT.

This sequence joins TRBV7-9 and TRBJ2-1; no reliable D call. Trimming took off 5 bases at V and 7 bases at J, with 9 bases between the two ends. This CDR3 contains 12 residues. The germline CDR1 and CDR2 sequences are SEHNR and FQNEAQ (reference sequence). The CDR3 region is CASSPRTNEQFF. The CDR3 bases are TGTGCCAGCAGCCCTCGGACGAATGAGCAGTTCTTC.

The gene calls are TRBV4-3 and TRBJ2-7, with D tentatively TRBD2 (5 bases). The germline gives CDR1 LGHNA, CDR2 YSLEER. V lost 1 base to trimming and J lost 3 bases, with 16 bases between them. CDR3 size: 16 residues. Here the CDR3 DNA reads TGCGCCAGCAGCCAAGGGGGAAGTCGGGGTATCTACGAGCAGTACTTC. Encoded protein: CASSQGGSRGIYEQYF.

CDR3 nucleotide sequence: TGTGCCAGCAGTGAACAATATGGGGAGACCCAGTACTTC. As protein: CASSEQYGETQYF. The chain links TRBV6-1 to TRBJ2-7; no definite D call. Judging by the DNA end, TRBJ2-5 fits better; the J call may be wrong. This CDR3 region has 13 residues. Germline V gene sequence: CDR1 MNHNS, CDR2 SASEGT.

The CDR3 sequence is CASSAERGFNYGYTF. The CDR3 coding sequence is TGTGCCAGCAGCGCAGAAAGGGGCTTCAACTATGGCTACACCTTC. The rearrangement uses TRBV7-9 and TRBJ1-2; D perhaps matches TRBD1 (5 bases). Trimming cost V 5 bases and J 2 bases, with 15 bases left between them. The CDR3 length is 15 residues. CDR1 is SEHNR and CDR2 is FQNEAQ in the germline V gene (reference sequence). The full variable domain, rest sourced from reference TRBV7-9 and TRBJ1-2, is DTGVSQNPRHKITKRGQNVTFRCDPISEHNRLYWYRQTLGQGPEFLTYFQNEAQLEKSRLLSDRFSAERPKGSFSTLEIQRTEQGDSAMYLCASSAERGFNYGYTFGSGTRLTVV.

The J gene is TRBJ2-7, the V gene TRBV3-1, with D perhaps TRBD1 or TRBD2 (6 bases each). V lost 3 bases and J 5 bases, leaving 14 bases between the germline ends. Germline V CDR1 and CDR2: LGHDT, YNNKEL (reference sequence). The CDR3 length is 14 residues. The CDR3 sequence: CASSHSGAFNEQYF. CDR3 in DNA: TGTGCCAGCAGCCACTCGGGGGCCTTTAACGAGCAGTACTTC.

The J gene is TRBJ2-7, the V gene TRBV12-3 or TRBV12-4; maybe TRBD2 (6 bases). This CDR3 is 14 amino acids long. V was shortened by 3 bases and J by 9 bases, with 18 bases between the two germline ends. CDR3 sequence: CASSLFVTSTRQYF. The CDR3 nucleotides read TGTGCCAGCAGTTTGTTCGTGACTAGTACGAGGCAGTACTTC.

This chain uses TRBV27 with TRBJ2-1, with D hard to call. V lost 4 bases and J 0 bases, leaving 10 bases between the germline ends. The CDR3 contains 15 residues. Germline assignment: CDR1 MNHEY and CDR2 SMNVEV (reference sequence). The CDR3 DNA reads as TGTGCCAGCAGTTCCCCCTTATCCTCCTACAATGAGCAGTTCTTC. This gives the protein CASSSPLSSYNEQFF.

The chain links TRBV13 to TRBJ2-3; 10 bases align to TRBD2. The CDR3 loop spans 16 amino acids. The V and J ends lost 4 bases and 6 bases, in that order; junction bases with no gene match: 10. Germline values: CDR1 PRHDT, CDR2 FYEKMQ (reference sequence). The CDR3 reads CASSSGTSVYADTQYF. CDR3 nucleotides: TGTGCCAGCAGCTCCGGGACTAGCGTTTACGCGGATACGCAGTATTTT. The full variable domain, completed using reference TRBV13 and TRBJ2-3, is AAGVIQSPRHLIKEKRETATLKCYPIPRHDTVYWYQQGPGQDPQFLISFYEKMQSDKGSIPDRFSAQQFSDYHSELNMSSLELGDSALYFCASSSGTSVYADTQYFGPGTRLTVL.

This clonotype showed up just a few times. The V gene is TRBV5-1, the J gene TRBJ1-2; 7 bases match TRBD1. CDR1 and CDR2 from the germline V gene are SGHRS and YFSETQ. This CDR3 comprises 14 residues. V lost 7 bases and J lost 8; bases outside the gene matches: 14. CDR3 in DNA: TGCGCCAGCCGCAGCGAGGACAGGCTCAAGGGCTACACCTTC. Translation gives CASRSEDRLKGYTF. Full variable domain (rest looked up from reference TRBV5-1 and TRBJ1-2): KAGVTQTPRYLIKTRGQQVTLSCSPISGHRSVSWYQQTPGQGLQFLFEYFSETQRNKGNFPGRFSGRQFSNSRSEMNVSTLELGDSALYLCASRSEDRLKGYTFGSGTRLTVV.

The chain carries TRBV6-1 and TRBJ1-2; D is unclear. V dropped 1 base and J dropped 0 bases, with 9 bases sitting between them. This CDR3 contains 15 residues. From germline, CDR1 is MNHNS and CDR2 SASEGT. CDR3: CASSEEKLPNYGYTF. CDR3 DNA sequence: TGTGCCAGCAGTGAAGAAAAGTTACCTAACTATGGCTACACCTTC.

This chain links TRBV14 with TRBJ2-3, with D perhaps TRBD1 (6 bases). The CDR3 extends over 15 amino acids. With 7 bases removed from V and 7 bases from J, the gap between germline ends came to 21 bases. Looked up from germline, CDR1 is SGHDN and CDR2 is FVKESK. CDR3 in amino acids: CASNQTTEGGYTQYF. In DNA, the CDR3 is TGTGCCAGCAACCAGACTACTGAAGGGGGATATACGCAGTATTTT.

The chain recombines TRBV13 with TRBJ1-1; D may be TRBD1 (5 bases). The CDR3 totals 13 residues. Germline-derived CDR1 and CDR2 are PRHDT and FYEKMQ (reference sequence). Trimming cost V 6 bases and J 7 bases, with 15 bases left between them. CDR3 residues: CASRVGTHLEAFF. The CDR3 region has the DNA TGTGCCAGCAGAGTGGGGACCCACCTTGAAGCTTTCTTT. The full variable domain, its missing parts supplied by reference TRBV13 and TRBJ1-1, is AAGVIQSPRHLIKEKRETATLKCYPIPRHDTVYWYQQGPGQDPQFLISFYEKMQSDKGSIPDRFSAQQFSDYHSELNMSSLELGDSALYFCASRVGTHLEAFFGQGTRLTVV.

This sequence joins TRBV24-1 and TRBJ2-1; no firm D call. The CDR3 is 15 amino acids. The germline gives CDR1 KGHDR, CDR2 SFDVKD. Trimming took off 5 bases at V and 6 bases at J, with 16 bases between the two ends. Here the CDR3 reads CATSALWGRSNEQFF. In DNA form, the CDR3 reads TGTGCCACCAGTGCCCTCTGGGGTCGAAGCAATGAGCAGTTCTTC.

To note about this clonotype: A much larger clone is a single base away; this may be a read error. V is TRBV20-1 and J is TRBJ2-1; D possibly corresponds to TRBD1 (6 bases). CDR1 is DFQATT, CDR2 SNEGSKA, per germline (reference sequence). Trimming cost V 1 base and J 13 bases, with 17 bases left between them. CDR3 length equals 13 residues. The CDR3 nucleotides read TGCAGTGCTAGAGCCACAGGGAGAGAGACCCAGTTCTTC. It is translated as CSARATGRETQFF.

This chain connects TRBV20-1 to TRBJ2-2; D possibly corresponds to TRBD2 (7 bases). There are 15 residues in the CDR3. Looked up from germline, CDR1 is DFQATT and CDR2 is SNEGSKA (reference sequence). V was cut by 3 bases and J by 2 bases, with 13 bases left in between. This chain's CDR3 is CSASPGGLNTGELFF. The CDR3 coding sequence is TGCAGTGCTAGTCCGGGGGGCCTTAACACCGGGGAGCTGTTTTTT.

The rearrangement uses TRBV6-1 and TRBJ2-3, with 9 nucleotides matching TRBD1. The CDR3 spans 14 residues. CDR1 is MNHNS and CDR2 is SASEGT in the germline V gene. V shed 7 bases and J 6 bases; nucleotides not matched to a gene: 8. The CDR3 spells CASTGQGISDTQYF. The CDR3 region has the DNA TGTGCCAGCACAGGACAGGGGATTTCTGATACGCAGTATTTT.

A remark on this clonotype: One end of the junction varies from germline; a read error may be responsible. This sequence joins TRBV7-2 and TRBJ1-4, with unresolved D. This CDR3 spans 19 amino acids. Per the germline V gene, CDR1 is SGHTA and CDR2 is FQGNSA. CDR3 sequence: CAGSPRRRCANKLKEKLFF. The CDR3 DNA reads TGTGCCGGCAGCCCCCGCAGGAGATGTGCCAATAAACTGAAGGAAAAACTGTTTTTT.

This clonotype was seen a handful of times. This rearrangement joins TRBV5-1 to TRBJ2-3; no clear D. CDR3 length: 12 residues. The V gene's germline CDR1 is SGHRS and CDR2 YFSETQ. Trimming took off 4 bases at V and 10 bases at J, with 13 bases between the two ends. The CDR3 protein is CASSPDPTAQYF. The CDR3 coding sequence is TGCGCCAGCAGCCCTGACCCGACCGCGCAGTATTTT.